This T cell receptor (beta chain) was recorded in a study of T cell clusters in autoimmune cytopenias. Overall study: A median of approximately 50,000 TRB reads per sample yielded a median approximately 2,500 distinct clonotypes.

One tube held mixed TRB-A and TRB-B primer pools for touch-down PCR. TCRdb reprocessed the multiplex PCR reads, keeping one entry per CDR3 protein, no DNA. The specimen's table records over 5,500 distinct CDR3 sequences. Its frequency marks this clonotype as medium-sized (0.01 to 0.1%). TRB amplification used approximately 0.25 ug of peripheral blood genomic DNA. This same sample was also part of a study on T cell repertoires in aging, cancer and after chemotherapy.

The sample was peripheral blood. This clonotype was sampled from a human donor in good health.

The CDR3 sequence is CASSPVVTGRSYEQYF. The gene calls are TRBV18 and TRBJ2-7; as DNA is missing, the TRBD1 call by TCRdb cannot be tested. The CDR3 extends over 16 amino acids. The germline V gene encodes CDR1 KGHSH and CDR2 LQKENI.